These T cell receptor beta chains were read from a single sample in a study of blood T cell repertoires in COVID-19. TCRdb's copy holds only in-frame clones and misses some; the assay was immunoSEQ multiplex PCR. The data show tens of thousands of clones, over 80% seen once. Specimen: peripheral blood. These receptors originate from a man aged 65-85 years with acute or convalescent COVID-19. The CDR3 runs from the conserved cysteine through the conserved F or W. The D gene is left open where the match is weak. The size of a clone is reported for some rows only, either as once, few or many, or as a class for expanded clones.

clone_size	v_call	d_call	j_call	cdr3_aa	cdr3_nt
-	TRBV5-1	-	TRBJ2-1	CASSFRRDNEQFF	TGCGCCAGCAGCTTCCGGCGGGACAATGAGCAGTTCTTC
-	TRBV7-6	-	TRBJ1-5	CASSLGWRQPQHF	TGTGCCAGCAGCTTAGGGTGGAGGCAGCCCCAGCATTTT
-	TRBV18	TRBD1	TRBJ1-1	CASSRLTGTTEAFF	TGTGCCAGCTCACGCCTGACAGGGACCACTGAAGCTTTCTTT
-	TRBV15	TRBD1	TRBJ1-1	CATSRERQGIIGAFF	TGTGCCACCAGCAGAGAAAGACAGGGCATAATTGGGGCTTTCTTT
-	TRBV30	-	TRBJ2-1	CAWSPQGSGQFF	TGTGCCTGGAGTCCTCAGGGGTCCGGGCAGTTCTTC
-	TRBV5-4	TRBD1	TRBJ1-2	CASSLVGQAYGYTF	TGTGCCAGCAGCTTGGTCGGACAGGCATATGGCTACACCTTC
-	TRBV7-9	TRBD2	TRBJ2-1	CASSPRTSGGAYNEQFF	TGTGCCAGCAGCCCGCGGACTAGCGGGGGGGCTTACAATGAGCAGTTCTTC
-	TRBV9	-	TRBJ1-4	CASSVGWGDTNEKLFF	TGTGCCAGCAGCGTAGGCTGGGGAGACACTAATGAAAAACTGTTTTTT
-	TRBV12-5	TRBD2	TRBJ2-3	CASGPGGIHAAPDTQYF	TGTGCTAGTGGTCCGGGAGGGATTCACGCCGCCCCAGATACGCAGTATTTT
-	TRBV7-8	TRBD1	TRBJ1-4	CASSSRRPGGREKLFF	TGTGCCAGCAGCTCCAGGAGGCCAGGGGGGCGCGAAAAACTGTTTTTT
-	TRBV4-1	TRBD1	TRBJ1-1	CASSQIVVGDRGGTEAFF	TGCGCCAGCAGCCAAATTGTCGTGGGGGACAGGGGAGGTACTGAAGCTTTCTTT
-	TRBV7-3	TRBD2	TRBJ2-1	CASSSRSGAYNEQFF	TGTGCCAGCAGCTCACGAAGCGGGGCGTACAATGAGCAGTTCTTC
-	TRBV7-9	TRBD1	TRBJ1-5	CASSGTGNSNQPQHF	TGTGCCAGCAGCGGGACAGGGAATAGCAATCAGCCCCAGCATTTT
-	TRBV29-1	-	TRBJ2-2	CSVEEEHSNTGELFF	TGCAGCGTTGAAGAGGAGCATTCGAACACCGGGGAGCTGTTTTTT
-	TRBV6-5	-	TRBJ2-5	CASSTTVRETQYF	TGTGCCAGCAGTACGACAGTTAGGGAGACCCAGTACTTC
-	TRBV2	-	TRBJ1-6	CASSVQAREPLHF	TGTGCCAGCAGTGTCCAAGCCCGGGAACCCCTCCACTTT
-	TRBV7-8	TRBD2	TRBJ2-1	CASSPNRLAGEANEQFF	TGTGCCAGCAGCCCGAATAGGCTAGCGGGAGAAGCCAATGAGCAGTTCTTC
-	TRBV7-6	TRBD1	TRBJ1-3	CASSLNVGQGAGNTIYF	TGTGCCAGCAGCCTGAACGTAGGACAGGGGGCTGGAAACACCATATATTTT
-	TRBV7-6	-	TRBJ2-2	CASSSRQAGELFF	TGTGCCAGCAGCTCCAGACAGGCCGGGGAGCTGTTTTTT
once	TRBV5-6	TRBD1	TRBJ1-5	CASSSLRTGMYDQPQHF	TGTGCCAGCAGCTCATTAAGGACAGGGATGTATGATCAGCCCCAGCATTTT
-	TRBV5-5	-	TRBJ1-1	CASGGINTEAFF	TGTGCCAGCGGCGGGATCAACACTGAAGCTTTCTTT
-	TRBV7-3	-	TRBJ1-1	CASSLVDVGGTEAFF	TGTGCCAGCAGCTTAGTAGACGTGGGGGGCACTGAAGCTTTCTTT
-	TRBV21-1	-	TRBJ2-1	CASSKNPLAGRYNEQFF	TGTGCCAGCAGCAAAAATCCCCTAGCGGGAAGGTACAATGAGCAGTTCTTC
once	TRBV6-2/TRBV6-3	-	TRBJ1-5	CASSYREDGLGPQHF	TGTGCCAGCAGTTACAGGGAGGATGGATTAGGGCCCCAGCATTTT
-	TRBV6-6	TRBD1	TRBJ1-6	CASSPDRGDSSYNSPLHF	TGTGCCAGCAGTCCGGACAGGGGAGATAGCTCCTATAATTCACCCCTCCACTTT
-	TRBV15	TRBD1	TRBJ2-7	CATSRTGQGTYEQYF	TGTGCCACCAGCAGGACAGGACAGGGTACCTACGAGCAGTACTTC
-	TRBV9	-	TRBJ1-5	CASSARDGEPQHF	TGTGCCAGCAGCGCGCGGGATGGTGAGCCCCAGCATTTT
many	TRBV6-2/TRBV6-3	-	TRBJ1-1	CASSLDRTEAFF	TGTGCCAGCAGTCTTGACAGAACTGAAGCTTTCTTT
-	TRBV6-5	-	TRBJ2-7	CASSYSDRTYEQYF	TGTGCCAGCAGTTACTCAGACAGGACCTACGAGCAGTACTTC
-	TRBV14	TRBD1	TRBJ1-2	CASSHWTGGAGGYTF	TGTGCCAGCAGCCACTGGACAGGGGGCGCGGGAGGCTACACCTTC
-	TRBV4-2	-	TRBJ2-3	CASSQRARASSTDTQYF	TGTGCCAGCAGCCAGAGAGCTAGAGCCTCCTCCACAGATACGCAGTATTTT
-	TRBV6-2/TRBV6-3	-	TRBJ1-2	CASSYQKSYGYTF	TGTGCCAGCAGTTACCAGAAAAGCTATGGCTACACCTTC
-	TRBV6-5	TRBD2	TRBJ2-7	CASSPLAIESEQYF	TGTGCCAGCAGCCCACTAGCGATAGAGAGCGAGCAGTACTTC
-	TRBV6-2/TRBV6-3	TRBD1	TRBJ1-4	CASSSDRLSEKLFF	TGTGCCAGCAGCTCGGACAGGTTAAGTGAAAAACTGTTTTTT
-	TRBV12-5	-	TRBJ2-7	CASGPSEAVQYF	TGTGCTAGTGGTCCCTCGGAGGCAGTTCAGTACTTC
-	TRBV6-5	-	TRBJ1-2	CASRVPGDYGYTF	TGTGCCAGCAGAGTCCCGGGGGACTATGGCTACACCTTC
few	TRBV2	-	TRBJ2-2	CASSVIRETGELFF	TGTGCCAGCAGTGTGATCAGGGAAACCGGGGAGCTGTTTTTT
-	TRBV9	-	TRBJ2-3	CASSVWRTDTQYF	TGTGCCAGCAGCGTCTGGCGCACAGATACGCAGTATTTT
few	TRBV19	-	TRBJ2-7	CASSQDRRYEQYF	TGTGCCAGTAGCCAAGACAGGAGGTACGAGCAGTACTTC
-	TRBV10-3	-	TRBJ2-1	CAISDRGGNNEQFF	TGTGCCATCAGTGACCGGGGAGGAAACAATGAGCAGTTCTTC
-	TRBV9	-	TRBJ2-2	CTSSVYSGELFF	TGTACCAGCAGCGTTTACAGCGGGGAGCTGTTTTTT
few	TRBV7-9	-	TRBJ1-5	CASSLGQGPQPQHF	TGTGCCAGCAGCTTAGGCCAGGGCCCTCAGCCCCAGCATTTT
-	TRBV2	-	TRBJ1-5	CASSGSRSNQPQHF	TGTGCCAGCAGTGGGTCGAGGAGCAATCAGCCCCAGCATTTT
few	TRBV2	-	TRBJ2-6	CASSEREAPNVLTF	TGTGCCAGCAGTGAGAGGGAGGCGCCCAACGTCCTGACTTTC
-	TRBV7-9	-	TRBJ1-4	CASSPRDGTNEKLFF	TGTGCCAGCAGCCCCCGGGATGGAACTAATGAAAAACTGTTTTTT
-	TRBV7-9	TRBD2	TRBJ2-5	CASSPVDSGEETQYF	TGTGCCAGCAGCCCCGTTGATAGCGGGGAGGAGACCCAGTACTTC
-	TRBV7-2	TRBD1	TRBJ1-2	CASSFFRGRLAYGYTF	TGTGCCAGCAGCTTTTTTAGGGGGCGACTGGCCTATGGCTACACCTTC
few	TRBV24-1	-	TRBJ2-1	CATSEYRPGHLNEQFF	TGTGCCACCAGTGAGTATCGTCCGGGACACCTCAATGAGCAGTTCTTC
-	TRBV30	-	TRBJ2-7	CAWSVLSSYEQYF	TGTGCCTGGAGTGTACTGAGCTCCTACGAGCAGTACTTC
-	TRBV29-1	TRBD1	TRBJ1-3	CSVGRQGPGNTIYF	TGCAGCGTTGGCAGACAGGGCCCTGGAAACACCATATATTTT
-	TRBV30	-	TRBJ1-1	CAWSVPRPRGAFF	TGTGCCTGGAGTGTACCGAGGCCCCGAGGGGCTTTCTTT
-	TRBV4-3	-	TRBJ2-7	CASSLGVEQYF	TGCGCCAGCAGCTTAGGGGTAGAGCAGTACTTC
-	TRBV18	-	TRBJ2-2	CASSPPAAANTGELFF	TGTGCCAGCTCACCACCGGCAGCGGCGAACACCGGGGAGCTGTTTTTT
-	TRBV27	TRBD2	TRBJ2-1	CASSLSGGRAGEQFF	TGTGCCAGCAGTTTATCTGGCGGGAGGGCAGGGGAGCAGTTCTTC
-	TRBV20-1	-	TRBJ1-2	CSAPGRNGYTF	TGCAGTGCCCCCGGGAGAAATGGCTACACCTTC
-	TRBV5-6	-	TRBJ1-5	CASSLGLSGQPQHF	TGTGCCAGCAGCCTAGGACTGTCGGGGCAGCCCCAGCATTTT